This T cell receptor beta chain is drawn from a study of beta chain features in type 1 diabetes. The CDR3 loop spans 13 amino acids. CDR1 is GTSNPN, CDR2 SVGIG, per germline (reference sequence). V gave up 2 bases and J gave up 6 bases, with 12 bases separating them. The study reverse transcribed the entire isolated RNA, so it sequenced expressed TCRB transcripts. The method was immunoSEQ multiplex PCR; TCRdb's version includes in-frame clones alone and lacks a portion of them. The table shows 220,000 or so clones, with roughly two thirds occurring only once. The specimen was naive CD4+ T cells from blood. The source is a man younger than 45 in good health. The chain uses TRBV30 and TRBJ2-3; D is unclear. CDR3 coding DNA: TGTGCCTGGAGTCTTGACCACATGGATACGCAGTATTTT. As protein: CAWSLDHMDTQYF. The variable domain in full, completed from reference TRBV30 and TRBJ2-3, reads SQTIHQWPATLVQPVGSPLSLECTVEGTSNPNLYWYRQAAGRGLQLLFYSVGIGQISSEVPQNLSASRPQDRQFILSSKKLLLSDSGFYLCAWSLDHMDTQYFGPGTRLTVL.